These T cell receptor beta chains were read from a single sample in a study of T cell responses to AZD1222 COVID-19 vaccine. Measured with immunoSEQ multiplex PCR; TCRdb has only the in-frame clones, and not every one. The sample comprises approximately 120,000 clones, over 75% of which are singletons, and roughly 10% rests with the top ten. This specimen was peripheral blood, taken on day 0 of AZD1222 vaccination. Receptors originate from an adult in good health. CDR3s include the opening cysteine and the closing phenylalanine or tryptophan. D genes are given only for firm matches. The size of a clone is reported for some rows only, either as once, few or many, or as a class for expanded clones.

CDR3nt: TGTGCCAGCAGCGTAGGAGGGGGGGCCTACAATGAGCAGTTCTTC
CDR3aa: CASSVGGGAYNEQFF
j_gene: TRBJ2-1
d_gene: .
abundance: .
v_gene: TRBV9

CDR3nt: TGTGCCAGCAGTTTAAGTCCGGGGACAGGGAGAAACGAGCAGTACTTC
CDR3aa: CASSLSPGTGRNEQYF
j_gene: TRBJ2-7
d_gene: TRBD1
abundance: once
v_gene: TRBV27

CDR3nt: TGTGCCAGCAGCCCCCAGGGGGTCACTGAAGCTTTCTTT
CDR3aa: CASSPQGVTEAFF
j_gene: TRBJ1-1
d_gene: TRBD1
abundance: .
v_gene: TRBV7-9

CDR3nt: TGTGCCAGCAGTGCCTACCCGACAGGGGGCACTGAAGCTTTCTTT
CDR3aa: CASSAYPTGGTEAFF
j_gene: TRBJ1-1
d_gene: TRBD1
abundance: once
v_gene: TRBV6-4

CDR3nt: TGTGCCAGCAGTGACAGGGGGCATTATGGCTACACCTTC
CDR3aa: CASSDRGHYGYTF
j_gene: TRBJ1-2
d_gene: TRBD1
abundance: .
v_gene: TRBV6-1

CDR3nt: TGTGCCATCAGTGAATCTACAGGGAGGACCTACGAGCAGTACTTC
CDR3aa: CAISESTGRTYEQYF
j_gene: TRBJ2-7
d_gene: .
abundance: .
v_gene: TRBV10-3

CDR3nt: TGTGCCAGTAGGATGAGTCCGGGACAGGCATCCTATAATTCACCCCTCCACTTT
CDR3aa: CASRMSPGQASYNSPLHF
j_gene: TRBJ1-6
d_gene: TRBD1
abundance: .
v_gene: TRBV19

CDR3nt: TGTGCCAGCAGACGCCCCAGGAATACGCAGTATTTT
CDR3aa: CASRRPRNTQYF
j_gene: TRBJ2-3
d_gene: .
abundance: .
v_gene: TRBV12-3/TRBV12-4

CDR3nt: TGTGCCAGCAGCCACGAAAGGACTAGCGGATACAATGAGCAGTTCTTC
CDR3aa: CASSHERTSGYNEQFF
j_gene: TRBJ2-1
d_gene: TRBD2
abundance: .
v_gene: TRBV3-1/TRBV3-2

CDR3nt: TGTGCCAGCAGTACCACGCGACAGGGGTCCGGCGAGCAGTACTTC
CDR3aa: CASSTTRQGSGEQYF
j_gene: TRBJ2-7
d_gene: TRBD1
abundance: .
v_gene: TRBV6-6

CDR3nt: TGTGCCAGCTCCAGGGGCAGGGTCAGCAATGAGCAGTTCTTC
CDR3aa: CASSRGRVSNEQFF
j_gene: TRBJ2-1
d_gene: .
abundance: .
v_gene: TRBV7-2

CDR3nt: TGTGCCACCAGCAGAGTGGGGAACCTCCCCTACAATGAGCAGTTCTTC
CDR3aa: CATSRVGNLPYNEQFF
j_gene: TRBJ2-1
d_gene: .
abundance: once
v_gene: TRBV15

CDR3nt: TGTGCCAGCAGTCTGGACCATCCCCCCCGCTTTTATGGCTACACCTTC
CDR3aa: CASSLDHPPRFYGYTF
j_gene: TRBJ1-2
d_gene: .
abundance: .
v_gene: TRBV6-2/TRBV6-3

CDR3nt: TGTGCCAGCAGCTTAGCGGGCGACTTTAGTTTGTTCTTC
CDR3aa: CASSLAGDFSLFF
j_gene: TRBJ2-1
d_gene: .
abundance: .
v_gene: TRBV7-2

CDR3nt: TGTGCCAGCACGGAGGTCGGGGAGCTGTTTTTT
CDR3aa: CASTEVGELFF
j_gene: TRBJ2-2
d_gene: .
abundance: .
v_gene: TRBV2

CDR3nt: TGTGCCAGCATCGAATTACACAGGGACGGGTCCGAGCAGTACTTC
CDR3aa: CASIELHRDGSEQYF
j_gene: TRBJ2-7
d_gene: .
abundance: .
v_gene: TRBV5-6

CDR3nt: TGTGCCAGCTCACCCGGCTTCTATGAAAAACTGTTTTTT
CDR3aa: CASSPGFYEKLFF
j_gene: TRBJ1-4
d_gene: .
abundance: .
v_gene: TRBV18

CDR3nt: TGTGCCAGCAGTTGGACTAGCGGGAACACCGGGGAGCTGTTTTTT
CDR3aa: CASSWTSGNTGELFF
j_gene: TRBJ2-2
d_gene: TRBD2
abundance: .
v_gene: TRBV27

CDR3nt: TGTGCCAGCAGCCAAGACGGGACACAATTTCGCATTCAGTACTTC
CDR3aa: CASSQDGTQFRIQYF
j_gene: TRBJ2-4
d_gene: .
abundance: .
v_gene: TRBV14

CDR3nt: TGTGCCAGCAGCCTAAGCGGACGCACAGAATACAATGAGCAGTTCTTC
CDR3aa: CASSLSGRTEYNEQFF
j_gene: TRBJ2-1
d_gene: .
abundance: .
v_gene: TRBV7-9

CDR3nt: TGTGCCAGCAGTTTATCCGCCGGGACGGCGACCTACGAGCAGTACTTC
CDR3aa: CASSLSAGTATYEQYF
j_gene: TRBJ2-7
d_gene: .
abundance: .
v_gene: TRBV27

CDR3nt: TGCGCCAGCAGCTTGGTGGTGGATAGTGAAAAACTGTTTTTT
CDR3aa: CASSLVVDSEKLFF
j_gene: TRBJ1-4
d_gene: .
abundance: .
v_gene: TRBV5-1

CDR3nt: TGTGCCACCCGTTTTTCGGTGAATGAAAAACTGTTTTTT
CDR3aa: CATRFSVNEKLFF
j_gene: TRBJ1-4
d_gene: .
abundance: .
v_gene: TRBV12-3/TRBV12-4

CDR3nt: TGCGCCAGCAGCTTGGCCGCTAGGCCCCAAGGCCCATCCGAGCAGTACTTC
CDR3aa: CASSLAARPQGPSEQYF
j_gene: TRBJ2-7
d_gene: .
abundance: .
v_gene: TRBV5-1

CDR3nt: TGTGCCAGCAGTCCCGGGACAGGGTACGAGCAGTACTTC
CDR3aa: CASSPGTGYEQYF
j_gene: TRBJ2-7
d_gene: TRBD1
abundance: once
v_gene: TRBV27

CDR3nt: TGTGCCAGCAAGACAGGGCTTACTGAAGCTTTCTTT
CDR3aa: CASKTGLTEAFF
j_gene: TRBJ1-1
d_gene: TRBD1
abundance: .
v_gene: TRBV28

CDR3nt: TGTGCCAGCAGCTTACAAGGGGGAGCGGACACCGGGGAGCTGTTTTTT
CDR3aa: CASSLQGGADTGELFF
j_gene: TRBJ2-2
d_gene: .
abundance: .
v_gene: TRBV7-9

CDR3nt: TGTGCCAGCAGCCCACATTACCCCGGGAGCGAGCAGTACTTC
CDR3aa: CASSPHYPGSEQYF
j_gene: TRBJ2-7
d_gene: .
abundance: .
v_gene: TRBV28

CDR3nt: TGCGCCAGCGACCGTGGGGGGGGCGCCACAGATACGCAGTATTTT
CDR3aa: CASDRGGGATDTQYF
j_gene: TRBJ2-3
d_gene: .
abundance: .
v_gene: TRBV5-1

CDR3nt: TGTGCCAGCAGGGATAGGGGATCCTATAATTCACCCCTCCACTTT
CDR3aa: CASRDRGSYNSPLHF
j_gene: TRBJ1-6
d_gene: .
abundance: few
v_gene: TRBV2

CDR3nt: TGCGCCAGCAGTCAATCATCGACAGGGAGGGTCCCTTATGGCTACACCTTC
CDR3aa: CASSQSSTGRVPYGYTF
j_gene: TRBJ1-2
d_gene: TRBD1
abundance: .
v_gene: TRBV23-1

CDR3nt: TGTGCCAGCAGCCTGAGCGGGACTAGACTCAATGAGCAGTTCTTC
CDR3aa: CASSLSGTRLNEQFF
j_gene: TRBJ2-1
d_gene: TRBD2
abundance: .
v_gene: TRBV3-1/TRBV3-2

CDR3nt: TGTGCCAGCAGAAATTTAGCGGGGGATAGCACAGATACGCAGTATTTT
CDR3aa: CASRNLAGDSTDTQYF
j_gene: TRBJ2-3
d_gene: TRBD2
abundance: few
v_gene: TRBV27